This T cell receptor (beta chain) was captured by sequencing in a study of CD8 T cells in Susac syndrome. The study, taken as a whole, reports: Acknowledgment was made by the study that its TCR sequencing and HLA analysis involved a relatively small number of individuals.

Worth noting for this clonotype: The antigen is unknown.

Random hexamers primed reverse transcription of about 0.5 to 1 ug RNA. The immunoSEQ assay covered 54 Vbeta and 13 Jbeta segments for CDR3. MiXCR, applied by TCRdb to the immunoSEQ multiplex PCR reads, yields one record per CDR3 protein. The table includes some 300,000 distinct CDR3 sequences, 85% detected once. After removal of 5 bases from V and 4 bases from J, the junction contained 2 bases not matched to a gene. CDR1 is SQVTM and CDR2 is ANQGSEA in the germline V gene. This CDR3 region has 12 residues. The sequencing input was CD8+ T cells from PBMCs. The rearrangement uses TRBV29-1 and TRBJ1-2; 9 bases are shared with TRBD1. The clonotype comes from a human donor with multiple sclerosis. The DNA of the CDR3 is TGCAGCGTTAGGGACAGGGTCTATGGCTACACCTTC. This gives the protein CSVRDRVYGYTF. Based on the CDR3 plus reference TRBV29-1 and TRBJ1-2, the full variable domain is SAVISQKPSRDICQRGTSLTIQCQVDSQVTMMFWYRQQPGQSLTLIATANQGSEATYESGFVIDKFPISRPNLTFSTLTVSNMSPEDSSIYLCSVRDRVYGYTFGSGTRLTVV.